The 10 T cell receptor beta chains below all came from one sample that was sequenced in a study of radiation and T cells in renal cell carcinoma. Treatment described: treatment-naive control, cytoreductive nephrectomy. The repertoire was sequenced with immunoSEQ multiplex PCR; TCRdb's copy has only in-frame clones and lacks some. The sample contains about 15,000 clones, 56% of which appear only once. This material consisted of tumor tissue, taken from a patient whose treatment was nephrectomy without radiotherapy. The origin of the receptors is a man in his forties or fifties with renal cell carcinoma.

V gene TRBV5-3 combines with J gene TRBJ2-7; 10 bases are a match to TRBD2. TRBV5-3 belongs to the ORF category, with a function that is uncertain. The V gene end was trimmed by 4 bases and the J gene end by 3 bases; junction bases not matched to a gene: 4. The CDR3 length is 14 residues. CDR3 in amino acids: CARSPTSGYYEQYF. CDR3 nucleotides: TGTGCCAGAAGCCCGACTAGCGGGTACTACGAGCAGTACTTC.

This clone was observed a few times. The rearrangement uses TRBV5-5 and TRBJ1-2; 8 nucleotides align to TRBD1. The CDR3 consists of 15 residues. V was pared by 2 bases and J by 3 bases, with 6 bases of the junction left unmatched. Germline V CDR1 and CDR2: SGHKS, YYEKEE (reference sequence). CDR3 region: CASSLQGVLDYGYTF. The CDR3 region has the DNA TGTGCCAGCAGCTTACAGGGGGTCCTGGACTATGGCTACACCTTC.

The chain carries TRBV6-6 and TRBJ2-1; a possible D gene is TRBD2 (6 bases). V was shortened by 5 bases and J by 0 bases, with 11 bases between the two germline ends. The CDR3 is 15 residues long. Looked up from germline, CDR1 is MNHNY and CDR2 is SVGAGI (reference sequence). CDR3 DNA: TGTGCCAGCAGTGTTAGCGGAAGCTCCTACAATGAGCAGTTCTTC. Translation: CASSVSGSSYNEQFF.

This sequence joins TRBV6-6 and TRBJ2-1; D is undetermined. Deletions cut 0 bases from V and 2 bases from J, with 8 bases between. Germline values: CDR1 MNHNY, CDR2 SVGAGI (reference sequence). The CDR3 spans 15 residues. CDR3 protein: CASSYSYGPYNEQFF. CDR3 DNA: TGTGCCAGCAGTTACTCCTATGGCCCCTACAATGAGCAGTTCTTC.

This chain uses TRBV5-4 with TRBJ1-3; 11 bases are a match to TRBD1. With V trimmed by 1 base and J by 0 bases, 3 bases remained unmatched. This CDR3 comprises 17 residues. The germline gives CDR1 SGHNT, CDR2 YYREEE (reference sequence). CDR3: CASSLYGQGASGNTIYF. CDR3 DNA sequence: TGTGCCAGCAGCTTGTACGGACAGGGGGCCTCTGGAAACACCATATATTTT.

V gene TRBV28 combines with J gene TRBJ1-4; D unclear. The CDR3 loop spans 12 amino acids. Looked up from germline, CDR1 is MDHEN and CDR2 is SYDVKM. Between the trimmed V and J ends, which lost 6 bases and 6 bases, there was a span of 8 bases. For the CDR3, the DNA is TGTGCCAGCAGCCCCGTTTATGAAAAACTGTTTTTT. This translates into CASSPVYEKLFF.

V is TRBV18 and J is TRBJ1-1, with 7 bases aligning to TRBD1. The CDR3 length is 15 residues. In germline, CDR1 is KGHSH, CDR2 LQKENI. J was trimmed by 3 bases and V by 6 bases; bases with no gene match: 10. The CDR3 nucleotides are TGTGCCAGCTCGCCGCGACAGGGAGGGGACACTGAAGCTTTCTTT. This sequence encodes CASSPRQGGDTEAFF.

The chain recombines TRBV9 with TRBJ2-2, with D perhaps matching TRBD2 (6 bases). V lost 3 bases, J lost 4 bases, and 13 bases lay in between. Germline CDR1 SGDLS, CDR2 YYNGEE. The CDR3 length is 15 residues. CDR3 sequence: CASSAGGSGTGELFF. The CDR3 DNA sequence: TGTGCCAGCAGCGCCGGGGGAAGTGGCACCGGGGAGCTGTTTTTT. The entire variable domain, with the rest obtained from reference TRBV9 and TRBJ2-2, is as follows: DSGVTQTPKHLITATGQRVTLRCSPRSGDLSVYWYQQSLDQGLQFLIQYYNGEERAKGNILERFSAQQFPDLHSELNLSSLELGDSALYFCASSAGGSGTGELFFGEGSRLTVL.

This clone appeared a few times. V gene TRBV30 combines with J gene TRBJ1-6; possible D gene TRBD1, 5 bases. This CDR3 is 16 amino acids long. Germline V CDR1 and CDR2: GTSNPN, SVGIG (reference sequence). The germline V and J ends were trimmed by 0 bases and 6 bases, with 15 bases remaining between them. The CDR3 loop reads CAWSVQDMLGNSPLHF. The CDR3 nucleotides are TGTGCCTGGAGTGTACAGGACATGCTGGGTAATTCACCCCTCCACTTT.

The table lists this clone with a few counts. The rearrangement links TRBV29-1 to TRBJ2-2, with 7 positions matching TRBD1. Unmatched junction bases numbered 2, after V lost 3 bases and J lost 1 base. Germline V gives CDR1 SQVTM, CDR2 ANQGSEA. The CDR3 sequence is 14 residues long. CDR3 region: CSVDGDRNTGELFF. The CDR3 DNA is TGCAGCGTTGACGGGGACAGGAACACCGGGGAGCTGTTTTTT.